One and the same sample provided the 13 T cell receptor beta chains below, sequenced in a study of blood T cells in healthy people across ages. Alongside a J-beta primer mix, a sample-barcoded 5' primer served in a second PCR lasting about 7 to 12 cycles. TCRdb processed the 5' RACE reads anew with MiXCR; each CDR3 protein has one entry. Counted here are around 900,000 distinct CDR3 sequences, roughly 51% occurring once; the ten biggest clones make up around 21%. Sample: blood. The receptors come from a woman aged 55-75 years in good health.

The genes are TRBV20-1 and TRBJ2-7; 8 bases map to TRBD1. The CDR3 runs 12 residues. Germline lookup yields CDR1 DFQATT and CDR2 SNEGSKA (reference sequence). V shed 6 bases, J shed 5 bases, and the junction held 6 bases outside the gene matches. CDR3 nucleotide sequence: TGCAGTGCCGCCACACAGGGGGACGAGCAGTACTTC. Protein: CSAATQGDEQYF.

This clonotype was detected a few times. The chain uses TRBV18 and TRBJ2-1; TRBD2 might be the D (7 bases). Germline V gives CDR1 KGHSH, CDR2 LQKENI. V lost 1 base, J lost 5 bases, and 12 bases lay in between. The CDR3 covers 15 residues. CDR3 amino acids: CASSPQGGRDNEQFF. Written as DNA, the CDR3 is TGTGCCAGCTCACCACAGGGGGGGCGTGACAATGAGCAGTTCTTC.

A few counts support this clonotype. The chain recombines TRBV4-2 with TRBJ2-1; 7 bases are shared with TRBD2. This CDR3 spans 17 amino acids. Germline values: CDR1 LGHNA, CDR2 YNFKEQ. J lost 8 bases, V lost 3 bases, and 16 bases had no gene match. The CDR3 reads CASSQTRARELSDEQFF. In DNA form, the CDR3 reads TGTGCCAGCAGCCAGACAAGGGCGCGGGAGCTCTCCGATGAGCAGTTCTTC.

The chain couples TRBV18 to TRBJ1-1; the match to TRBD1 covers 7 bases. Germline CDR1 is KGHSH and CDR2 is LQKENI. V shed 10 bases, J shed 2 bases, and the junction held 7 bases outside the gene matches. The CDR3 consists of 13 residues. The CDR3 spells CATLQGTNTEAFF. The CDR3 DNA is TGTGCCACCCTACAGGGGACAAACACTGAAGCTTTCTTT. Full variable domain (missing parts from reference TRBV18 and TRBJ1-1): NAGVMQNPRHLVRRRGQEARLRCSPMKGHSHVYWYRQLPEEGLKFMVYLQKENIIDESGMPKERFSAEFPKEGPSILRIQQVVRGDSAAYFCATLQGTNTEAFFGQGTRLTVV.

The genes are TRBV20-1 and TRBJ2-1; D possibly corresponds to TRBD1 (6 bases). Germline-derived CDR1 and CDR2 are DFQATT and SNEGSKA (reference sequence). CDR3 size: 10 residues. Trimming removed 4 bases from V and 11 bases from J, with 9 bases in between. The CDR3 DNA sequence: TGCAGTGCTACCGGGACACAGCAGTTCTTC. This encodes CSATGTQQFF.

This clonotype was observed many times. The V gene is TRBV20-1, the J gene TRBJ1-5; the D is unclear. Trimming removed 5 bases from V and 7 bases from J, with 18 bases in between. The CDR3 covers 14 residues. Germline CDR1 and CDR2: DFQATT and SNEGSKA (reference sequence). The CDR3 loop reads CSASRGQVGQPQHF. The CDR3, as DNA: TGCAGTGCTTCTCGTGGGCAGGTGGGGCAGCCCCAGCATTTT.

This chain uses TRBV9 with TRBJ2-3, with TRBD2 matching 7 bases. The CDR3 is 15 residues long. J lost 6 bases, V lost 0 bases, and 7 bases had no gene match. Germline V CDR1 and CDR2: SGDLS, YYNGEE. The DNA of the CDR3 is TGTGCCAGCAGCGTAGTGGCGGGAGCGTTGGATACGCAGTATTTT. Protein: CASSVVAGALDTQYF.

This clonotype has a single count. The V call is TRBV4-2, the J call TRBJ1-6; no clear D gene. V was pared by 4 bases and J by 7 bases, with 17 bases between. The CDR3 is 16 amino acids. Germline lookup yields CDR1 LGHNA and CDR2 YNFKEQ. The CDR3 DNA sequence: TGTGCCAGCAGCCCGATTCTTGTTCAGGACAATTCACCCCTCCACTTT. Translated, it gives CASSPILVQDNSPLHF.

This clonotype was counted only a few times. The chain couples TRBV20-1 to TRBJ2-7; a possible D gene is TRBD1 (6 bases). V was pared by 6 bases and J by 2 bases, with 11 bases between. This CDR3 spans 12 amino acids. Germline-derived CDR1 and CDR2 are DFQATT and SNEGSKA (reference sequence). The CDR3 loop reads CSAQDRPYEQYF. The CDR3 bases are TGCAGTGCCCAGGACAGACCCTACGAGCAGTACTTC.

This clonotype was counted a few times. The V gene is TRBV12-3 or TRBV12-4, the J gene TRBJ2-1; 7 bases line up with TRBD2. This CDR3 is built from 14 residues. Germline trimming cut 11 bases from V and 0 bases from J; bases unmatched to any gene: 7. Here the CDR3 reads CAHPGGSSYNEQFF. Written as DNA, the CDR3 is TGTGCCCACCCCGGGGGGAGCTCCTACAATGAGCAGTTCTTC.

V and J are TRBV2 and TRBJ2-1, with 8 bases lining up with TRBD1. CDR3 length equals 15 residues. Germline CDR1 SNHLY, CDR2 FYNNEI. V trimming: 5 bases; J trimming: 13 bases; junction bases outside the gene matches: 16. CDR3 sequence reads: CASSPKTGEGETQFF. The CDR3 nucleotides are TGTGCCAGCAGTCCAAAGACAGGGGAAGGAGAGACCCAGTTCTTC. The full variable domain, in which reference TRBV2 and TRBJ2-1 provide the parts outside the CDR3, is EPEVTQTPSHQVTQMGQEVILRCVPISNHLYFYWYRQILGQKVEFLVSFYNNEISEKSEIFDDQFSVERPDGSNFTLKIRSTKLEDSAMYFCASSPKTGEGETQFFGPGTRLTVL.

This clonotype was detected many times. This chain connects TRBV7-2 to TRBJ2-5; D is undetermined. The V gene's germline CDR1 is SGHTA and CDR2 FQGNSA. This CDR3 contains 16 residues. The germline V and J ends were trimmed by 5 bases and 3 bases, with 19 bases remaining between them. This CDR3 is CASSPQLVTAKETQYF. The CDR3, as DNA: TGTGCCAGCAGCCCGCAACTGGTAACAGCGAAAGAGACCCAGTACTTC.

A note on this clonotype: The junction and the germline gene differ at one end; a read error may be behind it. J is TRBJ2-4 and V is TRBV20-1; a weak D match, TRBD2 (5 bases). CDR3 size: 13 residues. From germline, CDR1 is DFQATT and CDR2 SNEGSKA (reference sequence). In nucleotides, the CDR3 is TGTAGTGCGGTCGGCGTGGGTCTGGAGGTGCAGTACTTC. Protein product: CSAVGVGLEVQYF.